The 27 T cell receptor beta chains in this list originate from one sample, sequenced in a study of blood T cell repertoires in COVID-19. Measured with immunoSEQ multiplex PCR; TCRdb has only the in-frame clones, and not every one. This sample yields about 310,000 clones, of which approximately 87% are seen a single time; approximately 7.8% belongs to the top ten. The sequenced sample was peripheral blood. Receptors originate from a woman in her fifties or sixties who had recovered from COVID-19.

The CDR3 reads CAISPTGVKQYF. CDR3 nucleotides: TGTGCCATCAGCCCGACAGGGGTTAAGCAGTACTTC. This chain uses TRBV10-3 with TRBJ2-7; 8 nucleotides align to TRBD1. This CDR3 is built from 12 residues. Germline V gives CDR1 ENHRY, CDR2 SYGVKD. Germline trimming cut 6 bases from V and 8 bases from J; bases unmatched to any gene: 6.

This chain's CDR3 is CASCYRGEKLFF. The CDR3 DNA reads TGTGCCAGCTGCTACAGGGGTGAAAAACTGTTTTTT. This chain connects TRBV28 to TRBJ1-4, with 7 nucleotides matching TRBD1. V gave up 8 bases and J gave up 7 bases; unmatched junction bases: 4. The CDR3 length is 12 residues. CDR1 is MDHEN and CDR2 is SYDVKM in the germline V gene.

This sequence joins TRBV6-4 and TRBJ1-2; D gene uncertain. V was clipped by 6 bases and J by 8 bases, with 16 bases between them. This CDR3 comprises 13 residues. Germline-derived CDR1 and CDR2 are MRHNA and SNTAGT. CDR3 protein: CASSGSGDGGYTF. CDR3 in DNA: TGTGCCAGCAGCGGGAGTGGAGACGGAGGCTACACCTTC.

The V gene is TRBV14, the J gene TRBJ2-7; 9 nucleotides line up with TRBD2. Trimming removed 2 bases from V and 1 base from J; junction bases left unmatched: 3. Germline values: CDR1 SGHDN, CDR2 FVKESK. The CDR3 consists of 15 residues. In DNA, the CDR3 is TGTGCCAGCAGCCAAAATAGCGGGGGTTCCTACGAGCAGTACTTC. Protein sequence: CASSQNSGGSYEQYF.

CDR3 loop: CASSPAEGPYGYTF. The CDR3 nucleotides read TGTGCCAGCAGCCCCGCGGAGGGCCCCTATGGCTACACCTTC. The rearrangement uses TRBV3-1 (or the pseudogene TRBV3-2) and TRBJ1-2; D unresolved. The CDR3 has 14 amino acids. Trimming took off 4 bases at V and 4 bases at J, with 13 bases between the two ends. Per the germline V gene, CDR1 is LGHDT and CDR2 is YNNKEL (reference sequence).

V gene TRBV29-1 combines with J gene TRBJ2-5; TRBD2 agrees at 8 bases. CDR3 size: 13 residues. CDR1 and CDR2 from the germline V gene are SQVTM and ANQGSEA. J was trimmed by 4 bases and V by 6 bases; bases with no gene match: 7. The CDR3 nucleotides are TGCAGCGTCCCGAGCGGGGGAGCAGAGACCCAGTACTTC. Protein: CSVPSGGAETQYF.

The V call is TRBV19, the J call TRBJ2-7; 7 bases match TRBD2. After removal of 3 bases from V and 3 bases from J, the junction contained 5 bases not matched to a gene. Germline CDR1 is LNHDA and CDR2 is SQIVND (reference sequence). The CDR3 spans 14 residues. The CDR3 loop is CASSIGLAVYEQYF. The CDR3 nucleotides are TGTGCCAGTAGTATTGGGCTAGCGGTCTACGAGCAGTACTTC.

The chain recombines TRBV6-6 with TRBJ2-7; TRBD1 matches at 7 bases. The CDR3 contains 14 residues. V lost 4 bases, J lost 6 bases, and 9 bases stayed unmatched. The germline gives CDR1 MNHNY, CDR2 SVGAGI (reference sequence). CDR3 sequence reads: CASSSPGQRPEQYF. CDR3 DNA sequence: TGTGCCAGCAGTTCCCCGGGACAGAGGCCCGAGCAGTACTTC.

The genes are TRBV15 and TRBJ1-5; 8 bases align to TRBD1. This CDR3 spans 15 amino acids. Looked up from germline, CDR1 is LNHNV and CDR2 is YYDKDF (reference sequence). Trimming at V came to 1 base and at J to 5 bases, leaving 4 bases not matched to a gene. The chain's CDR3 is CATSRGRGLDQPQHF. The CDR3 bases are TGTGCCACCAGCAGAGGCAGGGGGCTTGATCAGCCCCAGCATTTT. The variable domain in full, completed from reference TRBV15 and TRBJ1-5, reads DAMVIQNPRYQVTQFGKPVTLSCSQTLNHNVMYWYQQKSSQAPKLLFHYYDKDFNNEADTPDNFQSRRPNTSFCFLDIRSPGLGDTAMYLCATSRGRGLDQPQHFGDGTRLSIL.

This chain links TRBV28 with TRBJ1-2; 8 bases line up with TRBD1. This CDR3 has 15 residues. V lost 6 bases to trimming and J lost 8 bases; unmatched junction nucleotides: 14. The germline gives CDR1 MDHEN, CDR2 SYDVKM. In nucleotides, the CDR3 is TGTGCCAGCAGCCTTGACCCCGGACAGGGTTACGGCTACACCTTC. It is translated as CASSLDPGQGYGYTF.

This clone was counted a single time. The CDR3 DNA is TGTGCCAGCAGACTGACAGGGAACACAGATACGCAGTATTTT. Its translation: CASRLTGNTDTQYF. The chain joins TRBV28 to TRBJ2-3; the match to TRBD1 covers 7 bases. Germline CDR1 MDHEN, CDR2 SYDVKM. The junction had 5 bases not matched to a gene; V was cut back by 6 bases and J by 2 bases. The CDR3 totals 14 residues.

The genes are TRBV6-7 and TRBJ1-1; the match to TRBD1 covers 8 bases. TRBV6-7 is an open reading frame, and its role is uncertain. V gave up 4 bases and J gave up 2 bases; unmatched junction bases: 9. The CDR3 spans 16 residues. CDR3 bases: TGTGCCAGCAGTTCCCCCCCCGGACAGGGAAACACTGAAGCTTTCTTT. Translating it yields CASSSPPGQGNTEAFF.

The chain recombines TRBV5-1 with TRBJ2-2, with D possibly matching TRBD2 (5 bases). CDR1 and CDR2 from the germline V gene are SGHRS and YFSETQ. V was trimmed by 0 bases and J by 1 base, leaving 10 bases between them. The CDR3 totals 16 residues. CDR3 coding DNA: TGCGCCAGCAGCTTGGCCGGGGTTTTGAACACCGGGGAGCTGTTTTTT. Its protein is CASSLAGVLNTGELFF.

The CDR3 spells CASSRQRGTEAFF. CDR3 DNA sequence: TGCGCCAGCAGCCGGCAAAGGGGGACTGAAGCTTTCTTT. This chain links TRBV4-3 with TRBJ1-1, with a tentative D call TRBD1 (6 bases). The CDR3 extends over 13 amino acids. Germline V gene data show CDR1 as LGHNA and CDR2 as YSLEER. V lost 4 bases to trimming and J lost 5 bases, with 11 bases between them.

Comments on this clone: This may come from a read error, since a much larger clone is one base off. The chain employs TRBV27 and TRBJ2-2; weak D call: TRBD1 (6 bases). V was shortened by 5 bases and J by 8 bases, with 15 bases between the two germline ends. Germline V gene data show CDR1 as MNHEY and CDR2 as SMNVEV (reference sequence). This CDR3 region has 14 residues. CDR3 in DNA: TGTGCCAGCAGTCGGACAGAGTTGGGTGGGGAGCTGTTTTTT. Protein: CASSRTELGGELFF.

The chain is built from TRBV18 and TRBJ2-5; no clear D. CDR1 KGHSH and CDR2 LQKENI come from the germline V gene. Trimming took off 2 bases at V and 5 bases at J, with 9 bases between the two ends. There are 13 residues in the CDR3. Here the CDR3 DNA reads TGTGCCAGCTCACCAAATCTGAGGGAGACCCAGTACTTC. Translation gives CASSPNLRETQYF.

This chain uses TRBV6-5 with TRBJ2-2, with D possibly TRBD1 on 6 matching bases. Germline V gene data show CDR1 as MNHEY and CDR2 as SVGAGI. The CDR3 is 15 residues long. The ends were cut back, 6 bases at V and 6 bases at J, with 17 bases in the middle. The CDR3 DNA reads TGTGCCAGCAGAGGACAGAGCACCTGGGCCGGGGAGCTGTTTTTT. This encodes CASRGQSTWAGELFF.

The V and J genes are TRBV10-2 and TRBJ2-2; no firm D call. In germline, CDR1 is WSHSY, CDR2 SAAADI. Trimming cost V 0 bases and J 7 bases, with 3 bases left between them. The CDR3 consists of 12 residues. The CDR3 DNA follows: TGCGCCAGCAGTGAGTCTTACGGGGAGCTGTTTTTT. Its translation is CASSESYGELFF.

This rearrangement joins TRBV7-6 to TRBJ2-3; TRBD1 agrees at 11 bases. This CDR3 comprises 15 residues. Per the germline V gene, CDR1 is SGHVS and CDR2 is FNYEAQ. The V segment lost 0 bases and the J segment 4 bases; nucleotides outside the gene matches: 0. The CDR3 region is CASSLAGQGADTQYF. The CDR3 DNA follows: TGTGCCAGCAGCTTAGCGGGACAGGGGGCAGATACGCAGTATTTT. The full variable domain, completed using reference TRBV7-6 and TRBJ2-3, is GAGVSQSPRYKVTKRGQDVALRCDPISGHVSLYWYRQALGQGPEFLTYFNYEAQQDKSGLPNDRFSAERPEGSISTLTIQRTEQRDSAMYRCASSLAGQGADTQYFGPGTRLTVL.

This clone was observed once. J is TRBJ1-3 and V is TRBV19; D might be TRBD1 (5 bases). The CDR3 is 18 amino acids. CDR1 and CDR2 (germline): LNHDA, SQIVND (reference sequence). Trimming removed 3 bases from V and 1 base from J, with 19 bases in between. CDR3 nucleotide sequence: TGTGCCAGTAGTATCGATGGAGGGACGGGAATATCTGGAAACACCATATATTTT. Its protein product is CASSIDGGTGISGNTIYF. The whole variable domain, remainder taken from reference TRBV19 and TRBJ1-3, is DGGITQSPKYLFRKEGQNVTLSCEQNLNHDAMYWYRQDPGQGLRLIYYSQIVNDFQKGDIAEGYSVSREKKESFPLTVTSAQKNPTAFYLCASSIDGGTGISGNTIYFGEGSWLTVV.

The CDR3 here is CAWSVSYGYTF. The DNA for the CDR3 is TGTGCCTGGAGTGTCAGCTATGGCTACACCTTC. The gene calls are TRBV30 and TRBJ1-2; D gene unclear. Trimming shortened V by 0 bases and J by 4 bases, and 3 bases separated the two germline ends. The germline V gene encodes CDR1 GTSNPN and CDR2 SVGIG (reference sequence). This CDR3 region has 11 residues.

This clone was picked up a small number of times. The rearrangement links TRBV28 to TRBJ1-3; D remains ambiguous. Per the germline V gene, CDR1 is MDHEN and CDR2 is SYDVKM. This CDR3 is 10 amino acids long. Written as DNA, the CDR3 is TGTGCGAGCTCTGGAAACACCATATATTTT. It codes for CASSGNTIYF.

This clone appeared a single time. The V gene is TRBV6-5, the J gene TRBJ2-2, with 9 bases identical to TRBD2. The germline CDR1 and CDR2 sequences are MNHEY and SVGAGI. This CDR3 spans 15 amino acids. V was clipped by 7 bases and J by 3 bases; unmatched bases: 6. CDR3 loop: CASTVGLAYTGELFF. The CDR3 DNA reads as TGTGCCAGCACGGTCGGACTAGCGTACACCGGGGAGCTGTTTTTT.

CDR3 sequence: CASSEQGGVSEAFF. The DNA for the CDR3 is TGTGCCAGCAGTGAGCAGGGAGGGGTGTCTGAAGCTTTCTTT. The rearrangement joins TRBV6-1 to TRBJ1-1; tentatively, D is TRBD1 (5 bases). CDR1 and CDR2 (germline): MNHNS, SASEGT. Trimming left V 3 bases short and J 6 bases short, with 14 bases between. The CDR3 contains 14 residues.

The chain is built from TRBV28 and TRBJ2-1, with a weak D call TRBD2 (6 bases). Germline V lookup: CDR1 MDHEN, CDR2 SYDVKM. This CDR3 is built from 17 residues. Trimming stripped 6 bases from V and 1 base from J, with 19 bases between. The CDR3 DNA sequence: TGTGCCAGCAGCACTGGGACCGGGACTTTATCCTACAATGAGCAGTTCTTC. Translating it yields CASSTGTGTLSYNEQFF. The whole variable domain, filled in from reference TRBV28 and TRBJ2-1, reads DVKVTQSSRYLVKRTGEKVFLECVQDMDHENMFWYRQDPGLGLRLIYFSYDVKMKEKGDIPEGYSVSREKKERFSLILESASTNQTSMYLCASSTGTGTLSYNEQFFGPGTRLTVL.

This clone showed up just once. The rearrangement uses TRBV10-1 and TRBJ2-1; D is possibly TRBD2 (5 bases). Germline V lookup: CDR1 WNHNN, CDR2 SYGVQD (reference sequence). The V gene lost 3 bases and the J gene lost 6 bases, with 9 bases spanning the gap. The CDR3 has 13 amino acids. Here the CDR3 DNA reads TGCGCCAGCAGTGACCCGGGATCCAATGAGCAGTTCTTC. Translation: CASSDPGSNEQFF.

The DNA for the CDR3 is TGTGCCAGCTCACCAAGGGACAGCTACGAGCAGTACTTC. Protein sequence: CASSPRDSYEQYF. V is TRBV18 and J is TRBJ2-7, with 7 bases that match TRBD1. The trim removed 2 bases at V and 3 bases at J, leaving 1 base unmatched. The CDR3 totals 13 residues. Germline CDR1 is KGHSH and CDR2 is LQKENI.